The rows below give T cell receptor beta chains drawn from one sample of a study of Graves' ophthalmopathy and Graves' hyperthyroidism. TCRdb re-analysed the multiplex PCR reads in MiXCR, keeping a single row per CDR3 protein. The table includes a few hundred thousand distinct CDR3 sequences, less than 45% detected once. The source material was peripheral blood or thyroid tissue (not recorded which). The receptor source for this set is an adult man with Graves' hyperthyroidism. CDR3s leave out the opening cysteine and the closing phenylalanine or tryptophan. The order of the fields is J gene, D gene, V gene, CDR3 protein. The D gene is left open where the match is weak.

>TRBJ2-2|NA|TRBV10-2
ASSESGGLNTGELF
>NA|NA|TRBV2
ASLGGLSREQF
>TRBJ2-5|TRBD2|TRBV7-9
ASSLIGGETQY
>TRBJ2-2|NA|TRBV6-1
ASTRSRNTGELF
>TRBJ1-1|NA|TRBV7-3
ASSSNADTEAF
>TRBJ1-1|NA|TRBV7-2
ASSLARAGGLNTEAF
>TRBJ2-5|TRBD2|TRBV15
ATSRDYPGLAAPQETQY
>TRBJ2-7|TRBD2|TRBV11-2
ASSLVSSGGLEQY
>TRBJ2-1|NA|TRBV24-1
ATSGPSYNEQF
>TRBJ2-5|TRBD2|TRBV9
ASSVGLAGGDQETQY
>TRBJ2-5|TRBD2|TRBV20-1
SAGTSGGAQETQY
>TRBJ1-3|NA|TRBV10-3
AINESWGRSGNTIY
>TRBJ2-7|TRBD2|TRBV7-8
ASSLEDKRDLLRNYEQY
>TRBJ2-5|TRBD1|TRBV12-3/TRBV12-4
ASSLQGAVETQY
>TRBJ1-5|NA|TRBV3-1
ASSPAQGLQPQH
>TRBJ2-5|TRBD2|TRBV5-1
ASSLRAGAQETQY
>TRBJ1-5|TRBD1|TRBV29-1
SVNTGDYQPQH
>NA|NA|TRBV7-2
ASSLGGIWDEQF
>TRBJ1-1|NA|TRBV7-6
ASSLGERGLPEAF
>TRBJ2-2|TRBD1|TRBV20-1
SARDPGTGVTGELF
>TRBJ2-5|NA|TRBV3-1
ASSQGPQGETQY
>TRBJ2-5|NA|TRBV7-8
ASSADPLDQY
>TRBJ2-5|NA|TRBV12-5
ASSLSRGAGETQY
>TRBJ2-7|NA|TRBV14
ASSFDTGGDEQY
>NA|TRBD2|TRBV7-2
ASSLTSGITYNEQF
>TRBJ2-7|NA|TRBV7-9
ASSLEQGFGSYEQY
>TRBJ2-6|NA|TRBV25-1
ASSELGGLGSGANVLT
>TRBJ1-3|TRBD1|TRBV9
ASSVGTGGTIY
>TRBJ1-1|NA|TRBV20-1
SARSQLNTEAF
>TRBJ2-5|TRBD2|TRBV20-1
SASGLAENSGETQY
>TRBJ2-1|NA|TRBV5-5
ASSKRRQEYNEQF
>TRBJ2-2|TRBD1|TRBV10-3
ASSYIAGTGDTGELF
>TRBJ2-5|NA|TRBV24-1
AISEGGTVQETQY
>TRBJ2-7|NA|TRBV5-8
ASSLGGDTYEQY
>TRBJ2-2|NA|TRBV10-2
ASSESGQELF
>TRBJ2-7|TRBD1|TRBV7-8
ASKSRGPSYEQY
>TRBJ1-1|TRBD1|TRBV6-5
ASRGQGAGDTEAF
>TRBJ2-7|TRBD2|TRBV7-2
ASSVVAGGNNEQY
>TRBJ1-3|NA|TRBV13
ASSLRNTIY
>TRBJ2-7|TRBD1|TRBV7-3
ASSLGRDSYVYEQY
>TRBJ1-2|NA|TRBV12-5
ASGLAGNYGYT
>TRBJ2-7|NA|TRBV11-1
ASSFYICSARAPDRGPYEQY
>TRBJ1-1|NA|TRBV27
ASSFTISNTEAF
>TRBJ2-7|NA|TRBV11-3
ASSLGYGGTAAYEQY
>TRBJ2-5|TRBD2|TRBV4-1
ASSQFGSGSETQY
>TRBJ1-4|NA|TRBV6-5
ASSYSMGAAPRNEKLF
>TRBJ1-4|NA|TRBV2
ASRATNEKLF
>TRBJ1-6|NA|TRBV7-2
ASSSAGGKRLH
>TRBJ1-4|TRBD1|TRBV15
ATSNPGTGDEKLF
>TRBJ2-7|NA|TRBV7-9
ASSLGGDNEQY
>TRBJ2-6|NA|TRBV2
ASSRLTGANVLT
>TRBJ1-2|TRBD1|TRBV20-1
SPQGGQGGGYT
>TRBJ2-5|NA|TRBV6-5
ASSYWWGQETQY